This T cell receptor (beta chain) was identified in a study of blood T cell repertoires in COVID-19. The wider study: Sample material is recorded as cDNA or gDNA derived from T cells, B-cell-depleted T cells, or PBMCs.

The CDR3 is made up of 13 amino acids. CDR1 and CDR2 (germline): SGHTA, FQGNSA. V was clipped by 5 bases and J by 3 bases, with 10 bases between them. Libraries were prepared by immunoSEQ multiplex PCR; TCRdb keeps only in-frame clonotypes and omits some of them. The table lists fewer than 150,000 clones, approximately 85% of them singletons, with approximately 5.1% in the top ten. The Seattle patients joined while their infection was active and were tracked longitudinally afterward. V usage is TRBV7-2 and J usage is TRBJ1-2, with D hard to call. The TCR sequence derives from a woman aged 55-75 years with COVID-19, enrolled during active disease. Source material: peripheral blood. CDR3 in DNA: TGTGCCAGCAGCCAAGCTGGTGACTATGGCTACACCTTC. This gives the protein CASSQAGDYGYTF. The whole variable domain, remainder taken from reference TRBV7-2 and TRBJ1-2, is GAGVSQSPSNKVTEKGKDVELRCDPISGHTALYWYRQSLGQGLEFLIYFQGNSAPDKSGLPSDRFSAERTGGSVSTLTIQRTQQEDSAVYLCASSQAGDYGYTFGSGTRLTVV.